This T cell receptor beta chain was observed in a study of blood T cell repertoires in COVID-19. On the study more broadly: The samples span acute and convalescent COVID-19 from the United States, Italy and Spain. From T cells, B-cell-depleted T cells, or PBMCs came the material, which was cDNA or gDNA.

Libraries were prepared by immunoSEQ multiplex PCR; TCRdb keeps only in-frame clonotypes and omits some of them. Of approximately 46,000 clones in the sample, 80% to 90% were seen once. This clone has a single count. The ends were cut back, 4 bases at V and 3 bases at J, with 13 bases in the middle. Germline V gene data show CDR1 as SNHLY and CDR2 as FYNNEI. The CDR3 extends over 15 amino acids. The origin of this receptor is a woman in her fifties or sixties with acute or convalescent COVID-19. The chain employs TRBV2 and TRBJ1-3; TRBD1 might be the D (5 bases). Sequenced: peripheral blood. The CDR3 is CASSGQGTRGNTIYF. Written as DNA, the CDR3 is TGTGCCAGCAGTGGTCAGGGAACCCGTGGAAACACCATATATTTT.